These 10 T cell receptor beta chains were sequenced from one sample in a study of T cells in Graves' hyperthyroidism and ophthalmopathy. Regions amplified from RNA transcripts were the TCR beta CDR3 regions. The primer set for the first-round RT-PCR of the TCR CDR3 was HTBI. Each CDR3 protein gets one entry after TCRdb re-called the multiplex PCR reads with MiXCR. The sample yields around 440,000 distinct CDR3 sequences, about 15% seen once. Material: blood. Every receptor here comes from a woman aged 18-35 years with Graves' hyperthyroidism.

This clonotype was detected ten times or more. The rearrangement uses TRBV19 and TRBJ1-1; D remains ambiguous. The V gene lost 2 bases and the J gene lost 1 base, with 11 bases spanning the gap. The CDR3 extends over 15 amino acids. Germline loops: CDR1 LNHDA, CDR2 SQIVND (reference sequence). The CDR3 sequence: CASSILGSGNTEAFF. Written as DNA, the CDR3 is TGTGCCAGTAGTATACTGGGGTCCGGGAACACTGAAGCTTTCTTT.

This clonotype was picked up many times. The CDR3 region is CATSDRDSYEQYF. The CDR3 bases are TGTGCCACCTCGGACCGAGACTCCTACGAGCAGTACTTC. This rearrangement joins TRBV28 to TRBJ2-7, with unresolved D. This CDR3 is 13 amino acids long. Germline CDR1 reads MDHEN; CDR2 reads SYDVKM. V dropped 10 bases and J dropped 0 bases, with 13 bases sitting between them.

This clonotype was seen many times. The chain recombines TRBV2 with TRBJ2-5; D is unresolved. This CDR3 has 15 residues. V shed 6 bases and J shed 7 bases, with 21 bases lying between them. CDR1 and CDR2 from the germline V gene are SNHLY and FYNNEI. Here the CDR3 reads CASRENSGSLGTQYF. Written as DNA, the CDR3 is TGTGCCAGCAGGGAAAACTCCGGGTCCCTAGGGACCCAGTACTTC. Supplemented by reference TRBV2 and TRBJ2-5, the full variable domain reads EPEVTQTPSHQVTQMGQEVILRCVPISNHLYFYWYRQILGQKVEFLVSFYNNEISEKSEIFDDQFSVERPDGSNFTLKIRSTKLEDSAMYFCASRENSGSLGTQYFGPGTRLLVL.

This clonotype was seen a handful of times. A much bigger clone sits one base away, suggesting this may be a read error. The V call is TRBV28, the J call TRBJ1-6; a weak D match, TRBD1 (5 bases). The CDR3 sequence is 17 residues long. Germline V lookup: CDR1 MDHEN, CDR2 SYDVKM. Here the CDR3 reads CASSLHGGFSYNSPLRF. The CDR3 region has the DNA TGTGCCAGCAGTTTACATGGGGGTTTCTCCTATAATTCACCCCTCCGCTTT.

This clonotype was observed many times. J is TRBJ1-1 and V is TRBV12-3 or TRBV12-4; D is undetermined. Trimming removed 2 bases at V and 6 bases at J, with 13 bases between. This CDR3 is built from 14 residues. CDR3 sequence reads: CASSLFPHNAEAFF. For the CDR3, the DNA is TGTGCCAGCAGTTTATTCCCCCACAACGCTGAAGCTTTCTTT.

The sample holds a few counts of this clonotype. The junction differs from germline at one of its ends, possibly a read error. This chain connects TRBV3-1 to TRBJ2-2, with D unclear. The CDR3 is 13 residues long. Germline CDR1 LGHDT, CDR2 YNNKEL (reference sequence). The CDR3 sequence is CACSPLGTGELFF. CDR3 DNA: TGTGCCTGCAGCCCTTTGGGTACCGGGGAGCTGTTTTTT.

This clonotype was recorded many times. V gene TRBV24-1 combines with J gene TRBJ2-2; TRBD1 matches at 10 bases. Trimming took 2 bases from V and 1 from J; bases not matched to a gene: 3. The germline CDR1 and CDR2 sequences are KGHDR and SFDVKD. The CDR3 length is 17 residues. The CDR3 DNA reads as TGTGCCACCAGTGATTCCCGGGACAGGGGGAACACCGGGGAGCTGTTTTTT. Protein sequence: CATSDSRDRGNTGELFF.

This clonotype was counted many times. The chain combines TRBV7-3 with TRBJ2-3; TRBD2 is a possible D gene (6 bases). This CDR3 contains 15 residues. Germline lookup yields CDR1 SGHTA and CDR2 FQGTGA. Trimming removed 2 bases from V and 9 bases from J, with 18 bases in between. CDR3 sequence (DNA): TGTGCCAGCAGCTTAGAGGTCGGACTACCCAGGACGCAGTATTTT. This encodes CASSLEVGLPRTQYF.

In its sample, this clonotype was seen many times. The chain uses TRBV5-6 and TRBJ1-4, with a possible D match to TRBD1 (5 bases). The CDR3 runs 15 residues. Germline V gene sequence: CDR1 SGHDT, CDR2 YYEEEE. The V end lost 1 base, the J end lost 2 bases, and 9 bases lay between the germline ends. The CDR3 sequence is CASSLWQGTNEKLFF. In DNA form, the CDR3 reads TGTGCCAGCAGCTTGTGGCAGGGTACTAATGAAAAACTGTTTTTT. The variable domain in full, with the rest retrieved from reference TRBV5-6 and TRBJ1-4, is DAGVTQSPTHLIKTRGQQVTLRCSPKSGHDTVSWYQQALGQGPQFIFQYYEEEERQRGNFPDRFSGHQFPNYSSELNVNALLLGDSALYLCASSLWQGTNEKLFFGSGTQLSVL.

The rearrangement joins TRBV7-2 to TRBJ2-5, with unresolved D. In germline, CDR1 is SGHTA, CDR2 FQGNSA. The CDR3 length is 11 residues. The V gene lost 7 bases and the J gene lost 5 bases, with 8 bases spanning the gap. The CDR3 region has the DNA TGTGCCAGCACCGAGACGGAGACCCAGTACTTC. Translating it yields CASTETETQYF.